These 7 T cell receptor beta chains originate from one sample sequenced in a study of T cells in Graves' hyperthyroidism and ophthalmopathy (dated by TCRdb to between 2019 and 2020). Library creation used multiplex PCR. Sequencing was carried out with an Illumina HiSeq 2000. The TCR beta CDR3 regions were amplified from the RNA transcripts. A first-round RT-PCR of the TCR CDR3 used the HTBI primer set with the Qiagen OneStep RT-PCR kit. TCRdb ran its own pipeline on the public reads, namely fastp trimming at Q25 and MiXCR clone calling, and kept in-frame beta chains. Each entry merges the rows of one CDR3 protein and shows their most common DNA and genes. The sample data list 350,000 to 400,000 distinct CDR3 sequences, and approximately 17% of these were observed just once. The ten largest clones capture 40% of the sample. Sequenced sample: blood. The source of these receptors is a man aged 18 to 30 with Graves' ophthalmopathy.

This clonotype was detected a few times. CDR3 in DNA: TGTGCCAGCAGCGTAGTAGCGAGCACCGGGGAGCTGTTTTTT. This gives the protein CASSVVASTGELFF. This chain uses TRBV9 with TRBJ2-2; TRBD2 might be the D (5 bases). V gave up 0 bases and J gave up 4 bases, with 7 bases separating them. The CDR3 contains 14 residues. Germline assignment: CDR1 SGDLS and CDR2 YYNGEE. Full variable domain (remainder filled in from reference TRBV9 and TRBJ2-2): DSGVTQTPKHLITATGQRVTLRCSPRSGDLSVYWYQQSLDQGLQFLIQYYNGEERAKGNILERFSAQQFPDLHSELNLSSLELGDSALYFCASSVVASTGELFFGEGSRLTVL.

This clonotype was recorded at least ten times. This chain joins TRBV6-1 and TRBJ2-7; 8 positions match TRBD1. CDR3 size: 15 residues. V lost 6 bases, J lost 2 bases, and 9 bases stayed unmatched. Per the germline V gene, CDR1 is MNHNS and CDR2 is SASEGT. The CDR3 DNA reads as TGTGCCAGCAGCCCTACAGGGGGGTTCGCCTACGAGCAGTACTTC. Its translation: CASSPTGGFAYEQYF.

Comments on this clonotype: A read error may be the cause here, since a much bigger clone is one base away. The chain couples TRBV5-1 to TRBJ2-2, with 7 bases lining up with TRBD2. The CDR3 sequence is 17 residues long. Per the germline V gene, CDR1 is SGHRS and CDR2 is YFSETQ. V gave up 0 bases and J gave up 3 bases; unmatched junction bases: 8. CDR3 DNA: TGCGCCAGCAGCTTGGCCCCCCTAGCGGTGGACACCGGGGAGCTGTTTTTT. It codes for CASSLAPLAVDTGELFF.

This clonotype was counted at least ten times. This chain uses TRBV20-1 with TRBJ2-1; 8 bases align to TRBD2. CDR1 DFQATT and CDR2 SNEGSKA come from the germline V gene (reference sequence). This CDR3 has 14 amino acids. As DNA, the CDR3 is TGCAGCGCCCAGGTCGGGGGGGCATACAATGAGCAGTTCTTC. Translating it yields CSAQVGGAYNEQFF.

The chain has TRBV2 and TRBJ1-4; D not resolved. Per germline, CDR1 SNHLY and CDR2 FYNNEI. The CDR3 is made up of 11 amino acids. V dropped 3 bases and J dropped 10 bases, with 6 bases sitting between them. CDR3 protein: CASSDYGKLFF. In DNA form, the CDR3 reads TGTGCCAGCAGTGACTACGGAAAACTGTTTTTT.

Worth noting for this clonotype: This clone may be a read error of a much larger clone one base away. The rearrangement uses TRBV2 and TRBJ2-5, with a possible D match to TRBD2 (6 bases). Germline V gene lookup returns CDR1 SNHLY and CDR2 FYNNEI. CDR3 length: 13 amino acids. CDR3 loop: CSSRRGVQETQYF. CDR3 DNA sequence: TGTTCCAGCAGGAGGGGCGTCCAAGAGACCCAGTACTTC.

This clonotype was recorded a few times. The chain joins TRBV7-3 to TRBJ1-5; unclear D gene. V shed 5 bases and J shed 0 bases, with 11 bases lying between them. The CDR3 covers 15 residues. Germline values: CDR1 SGHTA, CDR2 FQGTGA. CDR3 in amino acids: CASSPGQHSNQPQHF. CDR3 sequence (DNA): TGTGCCAGCAGCCCCGGGCAGCATAGCAATCAGCCCCAGCATTTT.